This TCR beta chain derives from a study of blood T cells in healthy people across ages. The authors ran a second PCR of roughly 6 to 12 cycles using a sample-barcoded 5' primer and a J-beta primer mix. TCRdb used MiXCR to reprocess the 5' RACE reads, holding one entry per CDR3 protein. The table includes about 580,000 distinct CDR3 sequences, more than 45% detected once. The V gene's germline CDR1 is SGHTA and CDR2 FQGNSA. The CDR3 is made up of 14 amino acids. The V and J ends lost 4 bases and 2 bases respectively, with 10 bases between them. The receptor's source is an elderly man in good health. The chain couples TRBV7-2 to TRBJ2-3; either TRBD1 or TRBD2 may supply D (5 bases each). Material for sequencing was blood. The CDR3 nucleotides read TGTGCCAGCAGCTCCGGGACCTACACAGATACGCAGTATTTT. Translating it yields CASSSGTYTDTQYF.